This T cell receptor beta chain was profiled in a study of blood T cell repertoires in COVID-19. Study summary: Some COVID-19 samples were acute and others convalescent; all came from the United States, Italy and Spain. T cells, B-cell-depleted T cells, or PBMCs supplied cDNA or gDNA.

CDR3 length: 12 amino acids. Per germline, CDR1 MDHEN and CDR2 SYDVKM. Assay used: immunoSEQ multiplex PCR; TCRdb lists only in-frame clones, some missing. The sample holds about 44,000 clones, 75% to 90% seen once. The sequenced sample was peripheral blood. The TCR originated in a woman aged 40 to 50 with acute or convalescent COVID-19. The J gene is TRBJ2-7, the V gene TRBV28, with D possibly matching TRBD2 (5 bases). CDR3 region: CATGRSSYEQYF. In nucleotides, the CDR3 is TGTGCGACGGGGAGAAGCTCCTACGAGCAGTACTTC.